The next 24 T cell receptor beta chains were all read from a single sample in a study of blood T cell repertoires in COVID-19. Libraries were prepared by immunoSEQ multiplex PCR; TCRdb keeps only in-frame clonotypes and omits some of them. The sample includes roughly 360,000 clones, around four fifths seen only once; the top ten take about 5%. The sequenced material came from PBMCs or T cells enriched from blood (not recorded which). Receptors originate from a woman in her forties or fifties who had recovered from COVID-19.

The chain joins TRBV12-3 or TRBV12-4 to TRBJ2-2, with 9 bases matching TRBD1. The CDR3 has 13 amino acids. V was clipped by 10 bases and J by 7 bases; unmatched bases: 7. Here the CDR3 DNA reads TGTGCCACAATACAGGGGGCGGGCGGGGAGCTGTTTTTT. Translation gives CATIQGAGGELFF.

Turning to this clone: This sample also contains other DNA sequences that code for the same CDR3. The rearrangement uses TRBV7-9 and TRBJ1-6; 7 positions agree with TRBD1. V lost 5 bases and J lost 0; bases outside the gene matches: 1. The CDR3 contains 15 residues. From germline, CDR1 is SEHNR and CDR2 FQNEAQ (reference sequence). The CDR3 loop reads CASSRDSSYNSPLHF. CDR3 coding DNA: TGTGCCAGCAGCCGGGACAGCTCCTATAATTCACCCCTCCACTTT.

The chain is built from TRBV7-2 and TRBJ2-5; 7 bases fit TRBD1. This CDR3 has 15 residues. Germline V lookup: CDR1 SGHTA, CDR2 FQGNSA. The trim removed 2 bases at V and 4 bases at J, leaving 7 bases unmatched. The chain's CDR3 is CASSLPPTGTETQYF. In nucleotides, the CDR3 is TGTGCCAGCAGCTTACCTCCGACAGGGACAGAGACCCAGTACTTC.

This clone turned up a few times. This chain joins TRBV7-6 and TRBJ1-2; D uncertain. Trimming left V 5 bases short and J 4 bases short, with 17 bases between. Germline V gene data show CDR1 as SGHVS and CDR2 as FNYEAQ. The CDR3 is 15 residues long. DNA for the CDR3: TGTGCCAGCAGCCCGGGCGGGAAATGGGGCTATGGCTACACCTTC. It specifies CASSPGGKWGYGYTF.

This clone was seen just once. This sequence joins TRBV2 and TRBJ1-2; 8 bases are shared with TRBD1. Germline CDR1 and CDR2: SNHLY and FYNNEI. The CDR3 loop spans 15 amino acids. V lost 6 bases and J lost 8; bases outside the gene matches: 14. CDR3 in DNA: TGTGCCAGCAGCCGCAAGACACAGGGGGTCGGAGGCTACACCTTC. This gives the protein CASSRKTQGVGGYTF.

The rearrangement uses TRBV5-6 and TRBJ1-4; the D gene is possibly TRBD1 (5 bases). V dropped 0 bases and J dropped 7 bases, with 13 bases sitting between them. Germline CDR1 reads SGHDT; CDR2 reads YYEEEE. The CDR3 consists of 15 residues. CDR3 coding DNA: TGTGCCAGCAGCTTGGCGGGGGTCTTAGCTGAAAAACTGTTTTTT. It yields the protein CASSLAGVLAEKLFF.

V usage is TRBV11-2 and J usage is TRBJ1-2; D may be TRBD1 (5 bases). The CDR3 is 13 amino acids. V shed 5 bases and J shed 7 bases, with 14 bases lying between them. CDR1 is SGHAT and CDR2 is FQNNGV in the germline V gene. CDR3: CASSPGGTGGYTF. CDR3 DNA sequence: TGTGCCAGCAGCCCCGGGGGAACGGGTGGCTACACCTTC.

The chain carries TRBV5-4 and TRBJ2-1; TRBD1 matches 12 bases. CDR1 is SGHNT, CDR2 YYREEE, per germline (reference sequence). With 4 bases clipped from V and 0 bases from J, the junction kept 5 bases outside the gene matches. The CDR3 covers 17 residues. The CDR3 DNA reads TGTGCCAGCAGCCTAGGGACAGGGGGCTTCTCCTACAATGAGCAGTTCTTC. Translating gives CASSLGTGGFSYNEQFF.

This clone was counted a few times. This chain links TRBV6-2 or TRBV6-3 with TRBJ2-7, with TRBD2 matching 9 bases. J gave up 3 bases and V 6 bases, and 9 bases lay outside the gene matches. CDR1 and CDR2 from the germline V gene are MNHEY and SVGEGT. This CDR3 has 15 residues. The DNA of the CDR3 is TGTGCCAGCAGCCCATTTAGCGGGAGAGGCTACGAGCAGTACTTC. Translating it yields CASSPFSGRGYEQYF.

This clone was seen just once. The CDR3 sequence: CASEALQGAGEQYF. CDR3 coding DNA: TGTGCCAGCGAGGCCTTACAGGGGGCCGGGGAGCAGTACTTC. The chain recombines TRBV19 with TRBJ2-7; 9 nucleotides align to TRBD1. Germline V CDR1 and CDR2: LNHDA, SQIVND (reference sequence). Trimming cost V 9 bases and J 7 bases; bases outside gene matches: 13. The CDR3 is made up of 14 amino acids.

This chain uses TRBV6-5 with TRBJ1-1, with D possibly matching TRBD1 (5 bases). The CDR3 is made up of 14 amino acids. The V and J ends lost 6 bases and 5 bases respectively, with 16 bases between them. Germline V CDR1 and CDR2: MNHEY, SVGAGI. CDR3 amino acids: CASRTDRGWTEAFF. In DNA, the CDR3 is TGTGCCAGCAGGACGGACCGGGGGTGGACTGAAGCTTTCTTT.

The rearrangement joins TRBV3-1 (or the pseudogene TRBV3-2) to TRBJ1-4; D not resolved. V lost 3 bases and J 8 bases, leaving 28 bases between the germline ends. CDR1 LGHDT and CDR2 YNNKEL come from the germline V gene (reference sequence). There are 19 residues in the CDR3. In DNA, the CDR3 is TGTGCCAGCAGCCATGCCTCGGCTGGAGGAAGCCCGACGTGGGAAAAACTGTTTTTT. This gives the protein CASSHASAGGSPTWEKLFF.

This chain links TRBV5-4 with TRBJ1-2; 8 bases fit TRBD1. The CDR3 length is 15 residues. V trimming: 4 bases; J trimming: 5 bases; junction bases outside the gene matches: 10. The germline V gene encodes CDR1 SGHNT and CDR2 YYREEE (reference sequence). The CDR3 sequence: CASSLDRGVGYGYTF. CDR3 coding DNA: TGTGCCAGCAGCCTAGACAGGGGAGTAGGGTATGGCTACACCTTC.

This rearrangement joins TRBV4-2 to TRBJ1-5, with 9 bases matching TRBD1. The CDR3 spans 14 residues. Germline V lookup: CDR1 LGHNA, CDR2 YNFKEQ. The V and J ends lost 3 bases and 6 bases, in that order; junction bases with no gene match: 3. CDR3 coding DNA: TGTGCCAGCAGCCATGAACAGGGGGCTCAGCCCCAGCATTTT. Translating gives CASSHEQGAQPQHF.

This clone is a singleton in its sample. The chain employs TRBV28 and TRBJ2-7; 7 nucleotides align to TRBD2. V was pared by 3 bases and J by 0 bases, with 8 bases of the junction left unmatched. The CDR3 consists of 16 residues. Looked up from germline, CDR1 is MDHEN and CDR2 is SYDVKM. CDR3 loop: CASSFSLAELSYEQYF. DNA of the CDR3: TGTGCCAGCAGTTTTTCCCTAGCGGAACTCTCCTACGAGCAGTACTTC.

V usage is TRBV19 and J usage is TRBJ1-1; TRBD1 matches at 7 bases. This CDR3 has 16 residues. Germline V CDR1 and CDR2: LNHDA, SQIVND (reference sequence). V was clipped by 9 bases and J by 1 base; unmatched bases: 14. The CDR3 sequence: CARNLEGALGNTEAFF. The CDR3 DNA sequence: TGTGCCAGGAACCTTGAGGGGGCCTTAGGGAACACTGAAGCTTTCTTT.

The V call is TRBV9, the J call TRBJ1-2, with TRBD1 matching over 8 bases. Germline trimming cut 4 bases from V and 1 base from J; bases unmatched to any gene: 6. The germline V gene has CDR1 SGDLS and CDR2 YYNGEE. The CDR3 totals 15 residues. The chain's CDR3 is CASSPGQGGNYGYTF. DNA for the CDR3: TGTGCCAGCAGCCCTGGACAGGGCGGTAACTATGGCTACACCTTC.

This chain links TRBV27 with TRBJ2-3; TRBD2 matches at 14 bases. The CDR3 runs 18 residues. Germline V gene sequence: CDR1 MNHEY, CDR2 SMNVEV (reference sequence). Trimming cost V 5 bases and J 2 bases; bases outside gene matches: 9. This CDR3 is CASSRGTSGSRSTDTQYF. The CDR3 nucleotides are TGTGCCAGCAGTAGGGGGACTAGCGGGAGTAGGTCCACAGATACGCAGTATTTT.

This clone was recorded once. The chain recombines TRBV6-2 or TRBV6-3 with TRBJ1-2; D is ambiguous. The germline V gene encodes CDR1 MNHEY and CDR2 SVGEGT. The ends were cut back, 5 bases at V and 8 bases at J, with 9 bases in the middle. CDR3 size: 11 residues. CDR3 coding DNA: TGTGCCAGCAGTCCGAGGTCGGGCTACACCTTC. It specifies CASSPRSGYTF.

This clone appeared a single time. The genes are TRBV5-4 and TRBJ1-2; D is undetermined. The CDR3 totals 13 residues. Trimming cost V 1 base and J 6 bases, with 10 bases left between them. Per germline, CDR1 SGHNT and CDR2 YYREEE (reference sequence). As DNA, the CDR3 is TGTGCCAGCAGCTTGAGCGGGCAGAATGGCTACACCTTC. Protein: CASSLSGQNGYTF.

The chain has TRBV27 and TRBJ2-7, with D possibly TRBD2 on 5 matching bases. Looked up from germline, CDR1 is MNHEY and CDR2 is SMNVEV (reference sequence). V lost 6 bases and J 2 bases, leaving 5 bases between the germline ends. The CDR3 extends over 11 amino acids. The CDR3 here is CASRLAYEQYF. In nucleotides, the CDR3 is TGTGCCAGCAGACTAGCCTACGAGCAGTACTTC.

The rearrangement links TRBV7-8 to TRBJ2-5; TRBD1 agrees at 8 bases. CDR1 SGHVS and CDR2 FQNEAQ come from the germline V gene. The CDR3 consists of 17 residues. With V trimmed by 2 bases and J by 0 bases, 8 bases remained unmatched. The CDR3 here is CASSLQGAFGYQETQYF. CDR3 nucleotide sequence: TGTGCCAGCAGCTTACAGGGGGCATTTGGGTACCAAGAGACCCAGTACTTC.

This chain links TRBV4-1 with TRBJ2-1, with D hard to call. CDR1 MGHRA and CDR2 YSYEKL come from the germline V gene. The CDR3 has 15 amino acids. The ends were cut back, 0 bases at V and 5 bases at J, with 11 bases in the middle. CDR3 loop: CASSQDFVPDNEQFF. The CDR3 region has the DNA TGCGCCAGCAGCCAAGATTTCGTACCAGACAATGAGCAGTTCTTC.

This clone was seen just once. This chain joins TRBV3-1 (or the pseudogene TRBV3-2) and TRBJ2-2; 7 nucleotides align to TRBD2. The CDR3 is made up of 15 amino acids. CDR1 is LGHDT and CDR2 is YNNKEL in the germline V gene (reference sequence). V trimming: 2 bases; J trimming: 7 bases; junction bases outside the gene matches: 7. CDR3 region: CASSQLRGVSGELFF. Written as DNA, the CDR3 is TGTGCCAGCAGCCAATTACGGGGGGTCAGCGGGGAGCTGTTTTTT.